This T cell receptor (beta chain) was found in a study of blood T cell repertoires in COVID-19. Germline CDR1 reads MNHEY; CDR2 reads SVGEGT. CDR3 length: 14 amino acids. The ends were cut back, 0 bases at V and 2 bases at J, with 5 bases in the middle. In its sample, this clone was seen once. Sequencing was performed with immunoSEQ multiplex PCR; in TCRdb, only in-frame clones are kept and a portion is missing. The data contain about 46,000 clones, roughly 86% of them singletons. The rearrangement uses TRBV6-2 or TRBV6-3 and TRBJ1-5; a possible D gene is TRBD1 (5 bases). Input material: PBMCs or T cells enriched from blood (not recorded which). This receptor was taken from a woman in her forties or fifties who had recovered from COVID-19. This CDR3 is CASSYSGGNQPQHF. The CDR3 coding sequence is TGTGCCAGCAGTTACTCAGGGGGCAATCAGCCCCAGCATTTT.